This T cell receptor (beta chain) was captured in a study of T cell clonality in common variable immunodeficiency. CVID subjects were around 14 female and 29 male, aged roughly 8 to 65. This clone has just a few counts. Its antigen is unknown. The read gets to within 3 residues of the CDR3 end, and the germline J gene fills in the rest. General study points: Reportedly, TCR beta sequences from common variable immunodeficiency showed fewer deletions and N-nucleotide insertions. CVID subjects showed higher TCRbeta clonality than healthy controls. Shared TCRbeta clones were fewer between CVID subjects than controls.

Measured with immunoSEQ multiplex PCR; TCRdb has only the in-frame clones, and not every one. This set yields roughly 25,000 clones and no singletons; the top ten hold about 9.1%. Unmatched junction bases numbered 9, after V lost 5 bases and J lost 3 bases. Germline assignment: CDR1 SNHLY and CDR2 FYNNEI. The length of the CDR3 is 15 residues. This TCR derives from a human donor with common variable immunodeficiency. Sequenced: peripheral blood mononuclear cells. The chain is built from TRBV2 and TRBJ1-2; 7 nucleotides align to TRBD1. Incomplete CDR3 DNA: TGTGCCAGCAGTCGGACAGGACATCTGGACTATGGC. It specifies CASSRTGHLDYG. The full CDR3 sequence reads CASSRTGHLDYGYTF. Using reference TRBV2 and TRBJ1-2 for the parts outside the CDR3, the full variable domain is EPEVTQTPSHQVTQMGQEVILRCVPISNHLYFYWYRQILGQKVEFLVSFYNNEISEKSEIFDDQFSVERPDGSNFTLKIRSTKLEDSAMYFCASSRTGHLDYGYTFGSGTRLTVV.